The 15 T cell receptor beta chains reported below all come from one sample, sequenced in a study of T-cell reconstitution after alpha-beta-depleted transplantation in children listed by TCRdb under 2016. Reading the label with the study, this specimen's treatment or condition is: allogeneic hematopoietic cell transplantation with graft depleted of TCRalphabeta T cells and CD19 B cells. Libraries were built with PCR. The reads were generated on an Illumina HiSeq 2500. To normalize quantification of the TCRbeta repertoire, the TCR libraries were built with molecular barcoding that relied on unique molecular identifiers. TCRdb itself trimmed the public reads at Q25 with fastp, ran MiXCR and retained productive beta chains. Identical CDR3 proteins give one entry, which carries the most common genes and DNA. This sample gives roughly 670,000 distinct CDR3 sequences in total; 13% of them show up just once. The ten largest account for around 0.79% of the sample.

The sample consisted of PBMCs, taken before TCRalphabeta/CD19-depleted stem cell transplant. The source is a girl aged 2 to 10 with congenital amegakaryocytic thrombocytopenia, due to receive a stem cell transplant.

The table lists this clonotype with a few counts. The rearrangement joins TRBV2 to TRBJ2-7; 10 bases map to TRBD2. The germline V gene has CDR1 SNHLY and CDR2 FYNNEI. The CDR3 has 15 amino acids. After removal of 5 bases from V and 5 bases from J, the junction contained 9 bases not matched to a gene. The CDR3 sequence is CASSSSLAGVNEQYF. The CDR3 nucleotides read TGTGCCAGCAGTTCTTCCCTAGCGGGAGTCAACGAGCAGTACTTC.

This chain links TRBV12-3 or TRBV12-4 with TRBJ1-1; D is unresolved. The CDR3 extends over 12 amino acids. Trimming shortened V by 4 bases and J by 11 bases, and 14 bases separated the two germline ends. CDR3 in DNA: TGTGCCAGCAGTTATTCCCGCCCGGGGGCTTTCTTT. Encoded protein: CASSYSRPGAFF.

DNA for the CDR3: TGTGCCAGTAGTTCGCGCCGAGGTTCCTACGAGCAGTACTTC. Translated: CASSSRRGSYEQYF. This sequence joins TRBV19 and TRBJ2-7; the D is unclear. Trimming pared 5 bases from V and 1 base from J, leaving 12 bases between. Germline CDR1 LNHDA, CDR2 SQIVND (reference sequence). This CDR3 comprises 14 residues.

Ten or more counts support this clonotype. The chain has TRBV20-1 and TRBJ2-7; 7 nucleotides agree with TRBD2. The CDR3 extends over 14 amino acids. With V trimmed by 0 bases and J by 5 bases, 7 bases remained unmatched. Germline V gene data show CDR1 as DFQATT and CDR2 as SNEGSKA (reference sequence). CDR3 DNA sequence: TGCAGTGCTAGAGATTGGGCGGGAGTAGACGAGCAGTACTTC. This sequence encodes CSARDWAGVDEQYF.

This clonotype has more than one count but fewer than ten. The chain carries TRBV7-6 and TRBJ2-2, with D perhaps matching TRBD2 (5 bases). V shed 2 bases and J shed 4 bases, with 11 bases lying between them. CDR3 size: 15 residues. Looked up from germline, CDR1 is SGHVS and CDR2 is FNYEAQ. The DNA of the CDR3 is TGTGCCAGCAGCTTACCCCCGGCGGGCACCGGGGAGCTGTTTTTT. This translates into CASSLPPAGTGELFF.

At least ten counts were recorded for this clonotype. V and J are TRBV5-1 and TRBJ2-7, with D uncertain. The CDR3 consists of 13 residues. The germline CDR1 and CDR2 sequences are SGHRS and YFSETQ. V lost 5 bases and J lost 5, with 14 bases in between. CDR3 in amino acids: CASRNAARNEQYF. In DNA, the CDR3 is TGCGCCAGCAGGAACGCTGCCAGGAACGAGCAGTACTTC.

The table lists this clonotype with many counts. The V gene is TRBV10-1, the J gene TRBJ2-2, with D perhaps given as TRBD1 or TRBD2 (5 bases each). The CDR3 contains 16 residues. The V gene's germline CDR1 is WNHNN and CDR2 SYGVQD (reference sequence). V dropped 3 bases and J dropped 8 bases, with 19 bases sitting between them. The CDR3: CASSDPNRGYAGELFF. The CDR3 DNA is TGCGCCAGCAGTGATCCGAACCGGGGCTACGCGGGGGAGCTGTTTTTT.

The CDR3 DNA sequence: TGTGCCAGCAGCTATACGGGAAACACCATATATTTT. Protein: CASSYTGNTIYF. J is TRBJ1-3 and V is TRBV7-9; D unclear. Between the trimmed V and J ends, which lost 4 bases and 4 bases, there was a span of 5 bases. The CDR3 extends over 12 amino acids. Germline V gene data show CDR1 as SEHNR and CDR2 as FQNEAQ (reference sequence).

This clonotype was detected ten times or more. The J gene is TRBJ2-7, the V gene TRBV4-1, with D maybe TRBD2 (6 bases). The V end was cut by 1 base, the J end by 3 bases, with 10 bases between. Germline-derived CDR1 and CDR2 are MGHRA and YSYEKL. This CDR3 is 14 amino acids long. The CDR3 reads CASSQVDSGYEQYF. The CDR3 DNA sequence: TGCGCCAGCAGCCAAGTGGATAGCGGCTACGAGCAGTACTTC.

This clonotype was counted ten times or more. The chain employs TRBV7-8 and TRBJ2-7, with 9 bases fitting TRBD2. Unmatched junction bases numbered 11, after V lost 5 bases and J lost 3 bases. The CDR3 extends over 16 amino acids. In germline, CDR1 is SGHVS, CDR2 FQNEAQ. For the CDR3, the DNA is TGTGCCAGCAGCCCCGAACCGGGACTAGCAATCTACGAGCAGTACTTC. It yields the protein CASSPEPGLAIYEQYF.

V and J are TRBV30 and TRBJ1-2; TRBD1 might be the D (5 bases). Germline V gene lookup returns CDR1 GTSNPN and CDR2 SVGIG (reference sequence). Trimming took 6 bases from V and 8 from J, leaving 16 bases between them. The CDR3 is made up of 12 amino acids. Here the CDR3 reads CACAGGEGGYTF. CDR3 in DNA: TGTGCCTGTGCGGGGGGGGAGGGAGGCTACACCTTC.

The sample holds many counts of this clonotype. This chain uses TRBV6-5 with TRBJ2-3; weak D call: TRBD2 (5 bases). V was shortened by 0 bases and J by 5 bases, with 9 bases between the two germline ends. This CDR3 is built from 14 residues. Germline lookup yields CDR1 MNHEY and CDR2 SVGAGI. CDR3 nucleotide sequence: TGTGCCAGCAGTTACTCGCGGAGCGGAGATACGCAGTATTTT. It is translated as CASSYSRSGDTQYF.

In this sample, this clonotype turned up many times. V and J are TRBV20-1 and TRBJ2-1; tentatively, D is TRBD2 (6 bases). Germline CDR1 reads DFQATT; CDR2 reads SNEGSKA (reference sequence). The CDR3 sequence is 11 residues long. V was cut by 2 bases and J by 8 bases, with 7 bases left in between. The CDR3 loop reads CSARREDEQFF. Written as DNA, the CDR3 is TGCAGTGCTAGAAGGGAGGATGAGCAGTTCTTC.

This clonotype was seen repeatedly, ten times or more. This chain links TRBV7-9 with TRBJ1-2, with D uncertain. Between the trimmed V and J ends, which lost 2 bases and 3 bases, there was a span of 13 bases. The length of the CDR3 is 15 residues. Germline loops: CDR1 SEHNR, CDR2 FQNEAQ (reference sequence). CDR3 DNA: TGTGCCAGCAGCTTACGATCGGGTGAATACTATGGCTACACCTTC. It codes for CASSLRSGEYYGYTF.

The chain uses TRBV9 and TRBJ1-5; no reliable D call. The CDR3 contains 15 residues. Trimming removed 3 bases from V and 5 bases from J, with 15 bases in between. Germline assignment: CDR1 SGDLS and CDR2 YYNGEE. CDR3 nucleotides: TGTGCCAGCAGCGCTTCCCCCGTGGAAGATCAGCCCCAGCATTTT. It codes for CASSASPVEDQPQHF.